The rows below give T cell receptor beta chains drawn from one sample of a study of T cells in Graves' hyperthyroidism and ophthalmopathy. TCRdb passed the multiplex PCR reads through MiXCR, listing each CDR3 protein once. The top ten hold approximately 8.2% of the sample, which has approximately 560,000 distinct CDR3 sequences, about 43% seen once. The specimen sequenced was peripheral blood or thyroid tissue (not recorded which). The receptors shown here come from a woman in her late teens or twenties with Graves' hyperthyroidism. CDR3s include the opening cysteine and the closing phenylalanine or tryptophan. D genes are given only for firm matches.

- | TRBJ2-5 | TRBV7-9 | CASSFGASSLGETQYF | TGTGCCAGCAGCTTCGGCGCCAGCTCCCTAGGGGAGACCCAGTACTTC
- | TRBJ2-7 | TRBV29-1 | CSAAKGDKPFYEQYF | TGCAGCGCCGCAAAGGGGGACAAACCATTCTACGAGCAGTACTTC
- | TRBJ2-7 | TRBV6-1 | CATSEVEGLVDEQYF | TGTGCCACCAGTGAAGTGGAGGGCTTAGTCGACGAGCAGTACTTC
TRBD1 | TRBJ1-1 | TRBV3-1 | CASTRGQGSAEAFF | TGTGCCAGCACCCGCGGACAGGGGAGCGCTGAAGCTTTCTTT
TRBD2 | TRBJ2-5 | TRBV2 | CASSENAGAETQYF | TGTGCCAGCAGTGAGAACGCGGGAGCCGAGACCCAGTACTTC
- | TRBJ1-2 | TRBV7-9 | CASSLGDWFEDGYTF | TGTGCCAGCAGCCTTGGGGACTGGTTCGAGGATGGCTACACCTTC
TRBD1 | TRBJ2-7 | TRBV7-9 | CASSLSGGAFGYEQYF | TGTGCCAGCAGCTTGTCAGGGGGCGCATTTGGCTACGAGCAGTACTTC
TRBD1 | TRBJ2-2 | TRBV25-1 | CAWNTGGGTGELFF | TGTGCCTGGAACACAGGGGGCGGCACCGGGGAGCTGTTTTTT
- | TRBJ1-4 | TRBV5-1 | CASSLGQGSDNEKLFF | TGCGCCAGCAGCTTGGGGCAGGGGTCCGATAATGAAAAACTGTTTTTT
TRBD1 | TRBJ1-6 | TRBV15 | CATSSVGTGAYSPLHF | TGTGCCACCAGCAGTGTCGGGACAGGGGCTTATTCACCCCTCCACTTT